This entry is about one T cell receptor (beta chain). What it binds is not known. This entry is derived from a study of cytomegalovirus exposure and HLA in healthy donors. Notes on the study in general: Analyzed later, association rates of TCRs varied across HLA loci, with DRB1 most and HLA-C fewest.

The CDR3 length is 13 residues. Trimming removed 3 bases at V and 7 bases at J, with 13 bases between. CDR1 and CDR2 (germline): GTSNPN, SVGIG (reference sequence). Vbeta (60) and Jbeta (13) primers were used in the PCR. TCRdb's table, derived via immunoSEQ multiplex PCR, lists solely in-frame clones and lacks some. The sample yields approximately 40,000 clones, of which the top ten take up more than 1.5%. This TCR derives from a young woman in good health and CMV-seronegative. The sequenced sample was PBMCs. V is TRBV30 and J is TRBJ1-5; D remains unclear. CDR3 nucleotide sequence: TGTGCCTGGAGCCCGGGGATCTGGCAGCCCCAGCATTTT. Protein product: CAWSPGIWQPQHF. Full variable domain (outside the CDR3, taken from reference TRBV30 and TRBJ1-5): SQTIHQWPATLVQPVGSPLSLECTVEGTSNPNLYWYRQAAGRGLQLLFYSVGIGQISSEVPQNLSASRPQDRQFILSSKKLLLSDSGFYLCAWSPGIWQPQHFGDGTRLSIL.